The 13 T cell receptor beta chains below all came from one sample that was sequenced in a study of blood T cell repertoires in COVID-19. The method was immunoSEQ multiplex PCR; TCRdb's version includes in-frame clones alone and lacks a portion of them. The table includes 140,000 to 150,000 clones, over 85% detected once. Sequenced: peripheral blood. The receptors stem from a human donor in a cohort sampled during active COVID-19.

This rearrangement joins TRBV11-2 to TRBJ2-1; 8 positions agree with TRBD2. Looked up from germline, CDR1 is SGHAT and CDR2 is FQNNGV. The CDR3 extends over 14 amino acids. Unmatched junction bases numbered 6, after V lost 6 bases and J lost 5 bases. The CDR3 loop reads CASRSGLDNNEQFF. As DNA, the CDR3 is TGTGCCAGCAGATCGGGACTAGATAACAATGAGCAGTTCTTC.

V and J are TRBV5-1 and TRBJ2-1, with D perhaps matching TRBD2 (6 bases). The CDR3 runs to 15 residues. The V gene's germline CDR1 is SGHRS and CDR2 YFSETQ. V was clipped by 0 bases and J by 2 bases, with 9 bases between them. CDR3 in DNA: TGCGCCAGCAGCTTGGCGGGACTCCCCTACAATGAGCAGTTCTTC. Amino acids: CASSLAGLPYNEQFF.

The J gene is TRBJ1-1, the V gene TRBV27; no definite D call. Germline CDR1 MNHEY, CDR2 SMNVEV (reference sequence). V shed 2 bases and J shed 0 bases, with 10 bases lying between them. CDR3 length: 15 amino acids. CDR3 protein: CASSLNGQLNTEAFF. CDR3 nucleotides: TGTGCCAGCAGTTTAAATGGGCAGTTGAACACTGAAGCTTTCTTT.

The CDR3 sequence: CASSLSGAGHEQYF. The CDR3 DNA follows: TGTGCCAGCAGTCTTAGCGGGGCCGGGCACGAGCAGTACTTC. The chain carries TRBV27 and TRBJ2-7, with TRBD2 identical over 8 bases. Losses at the gene ends were 5 bases for V and 5 bases for J; bases not matched to a gene: 8. The CDR3 is made up of 14 amino acids. Per germline, CDR1 MNHEY and CDR2 SMNVEV (reference sequence).

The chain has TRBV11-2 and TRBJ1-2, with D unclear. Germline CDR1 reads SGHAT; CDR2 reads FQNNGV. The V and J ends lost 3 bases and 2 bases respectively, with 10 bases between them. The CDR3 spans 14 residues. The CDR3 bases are TGTGCCAGCAGCTTCGGGGTACTAAACTATGGCTACACCTTC. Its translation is CASSFGVLNYGYTF. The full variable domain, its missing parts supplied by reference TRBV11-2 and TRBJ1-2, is EAGVAQSPRYKIIEKRQSVAFWCNPISGHATLYWYQQILGQGPKLLIQFQNNGVVDDSQLPKDRFSAERLKGVDSTLKIQPAKLEDSAVYLCASSFGVLNYGYTFGSGTRLTVV.

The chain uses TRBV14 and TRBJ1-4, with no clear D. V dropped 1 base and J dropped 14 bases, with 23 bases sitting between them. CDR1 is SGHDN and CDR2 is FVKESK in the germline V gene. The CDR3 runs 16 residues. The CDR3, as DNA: TGTGCCAGCAGCCAAGGTCGAGGTACAACTAATGAAAGGCTGTTTTTT. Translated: CASSQGRGTTNERLFF.

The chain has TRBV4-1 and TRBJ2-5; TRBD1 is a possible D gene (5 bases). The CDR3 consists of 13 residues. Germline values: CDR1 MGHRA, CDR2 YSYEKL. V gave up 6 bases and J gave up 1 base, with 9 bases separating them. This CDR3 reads CASSQGIQETQYF. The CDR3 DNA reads TGCGCCAGCAGTCAGGGTATCCAAGAGACCCAGTACTTC.

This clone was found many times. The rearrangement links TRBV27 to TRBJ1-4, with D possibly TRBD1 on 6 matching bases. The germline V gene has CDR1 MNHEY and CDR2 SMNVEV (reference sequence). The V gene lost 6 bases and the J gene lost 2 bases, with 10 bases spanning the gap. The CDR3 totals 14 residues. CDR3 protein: CASSHRATNEKLFF. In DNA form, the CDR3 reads TGTGCCAGCAGCCACAGGGCGACTAATGAAAAACTGTTTTTT.

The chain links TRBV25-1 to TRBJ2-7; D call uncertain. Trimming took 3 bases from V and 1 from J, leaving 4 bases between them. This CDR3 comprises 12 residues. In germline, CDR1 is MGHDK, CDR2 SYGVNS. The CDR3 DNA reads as TGTGCCAGCAGTGAGACTTCCTACGAGCAGTACTTC. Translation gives CASSETSYEQYF.

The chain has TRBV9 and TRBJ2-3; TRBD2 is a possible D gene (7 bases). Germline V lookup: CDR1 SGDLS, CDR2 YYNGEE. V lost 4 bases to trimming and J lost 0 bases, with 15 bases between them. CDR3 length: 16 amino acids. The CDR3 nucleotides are TGTGCCAGCAGCCCAGGGGTTAGCGGGAGCACAGATACGCAGTATTTT. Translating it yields CASSPGVSGSTDTQYF.

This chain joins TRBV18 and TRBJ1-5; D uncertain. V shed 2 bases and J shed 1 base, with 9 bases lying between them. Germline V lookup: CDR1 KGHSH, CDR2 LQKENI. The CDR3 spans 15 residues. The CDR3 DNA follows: TGTGCCAGCTCACCATCGACGGGAAGCAATCAGCCCCAGCATTTT. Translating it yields CASSPSTGSNQPQHF.

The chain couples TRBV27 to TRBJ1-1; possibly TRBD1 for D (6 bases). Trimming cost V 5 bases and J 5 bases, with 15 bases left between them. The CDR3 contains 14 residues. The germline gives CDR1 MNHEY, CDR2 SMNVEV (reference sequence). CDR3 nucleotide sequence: TGTGCCAGCAGTCCACTGTGGGGGCGGACTGAAGCTTTCTTT. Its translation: CASSPLWGRTEAFF.

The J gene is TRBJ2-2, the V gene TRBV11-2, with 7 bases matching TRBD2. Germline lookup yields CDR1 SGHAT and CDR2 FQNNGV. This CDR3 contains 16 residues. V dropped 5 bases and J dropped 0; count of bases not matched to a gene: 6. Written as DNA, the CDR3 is TGTGCCAGCAGCGCCCGGGGAGGGCCGAACACCGGGGAGCTGTTTTTT. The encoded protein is CASSARGGPNTGELFF. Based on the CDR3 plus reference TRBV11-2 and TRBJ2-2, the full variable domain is EAGVAQSPRYKIIEKRQSVAFWCNPISGHATLYWYQQILGQGPKLLIQFQNNGVVDDSQLPKDRFSAERLKGVDSTLKIQPAKLEDSAVYLCASSARGGPNTGELFFGEGSRLTVL.